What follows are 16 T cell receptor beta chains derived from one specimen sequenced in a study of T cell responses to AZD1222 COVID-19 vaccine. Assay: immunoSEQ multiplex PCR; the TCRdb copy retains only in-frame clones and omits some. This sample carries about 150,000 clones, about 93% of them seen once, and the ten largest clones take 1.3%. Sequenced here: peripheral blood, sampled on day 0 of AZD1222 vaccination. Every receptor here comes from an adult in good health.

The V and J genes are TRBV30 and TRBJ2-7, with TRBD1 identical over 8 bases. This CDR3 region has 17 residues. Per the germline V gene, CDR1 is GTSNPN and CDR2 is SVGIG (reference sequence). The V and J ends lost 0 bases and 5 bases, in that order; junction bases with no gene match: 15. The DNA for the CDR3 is TGTGCCTGGAGTGTAGCGTTGAGGGCAGGGGGCGGAGACGAGCAGTACGTC. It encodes CAWSVALRAGGGDEQYV.

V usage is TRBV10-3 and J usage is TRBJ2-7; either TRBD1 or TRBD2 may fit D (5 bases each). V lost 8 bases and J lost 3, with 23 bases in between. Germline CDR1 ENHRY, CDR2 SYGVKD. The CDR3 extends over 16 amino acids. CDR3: CAIPSPGSGKLYEQYV. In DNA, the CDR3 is TGTGCCATCCCCTCGCCGGGGTCAGGGAAACTCTACGAGCAGTACGTC.

CDR3 nucleotides: TGTGCCAGTAGATTGGGGACAGGCATTCGGAACACCATATATTTT. Protein product: CASRLGTGIRNTIYF. The chain carries TRBV19 and TRBJ1-3; 8 positions agree with TRBD1. The CDR3 consists of 15 residues. Germline CDR1 and CDR2: LNHDA and SQIVND (reference sequence). V dropped 6 bases and J dropped 7; count of bases not matched to a gene: 11. The whole variable domain, remainder taken from reference TRBV19 and TRBJ1-3, is DGGITQSPKYLFRKEGQNVTLSCEQNLNHDAMYWYRQDPGQGLRLIYYSQIVNDFQKGDIAEGYSVSREKKESFPLTVTSAQKNPTAFYLCASRLGTGIRNTIYFGEGSWLTVV.

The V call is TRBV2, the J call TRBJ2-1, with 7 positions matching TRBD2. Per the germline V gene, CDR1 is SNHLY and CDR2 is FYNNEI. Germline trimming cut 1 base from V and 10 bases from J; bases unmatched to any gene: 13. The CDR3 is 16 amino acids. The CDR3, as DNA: TGTGCCAGCAGTGAAGAGGAGCGGGGCCCGTGGGAGGAGCAGTTCTTC. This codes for CASSEEERGPWEEQFF.

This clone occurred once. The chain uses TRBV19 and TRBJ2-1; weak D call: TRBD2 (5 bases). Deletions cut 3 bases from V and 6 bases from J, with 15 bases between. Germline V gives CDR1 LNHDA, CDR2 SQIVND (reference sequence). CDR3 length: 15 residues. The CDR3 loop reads CASSIIFEGPNEQFF. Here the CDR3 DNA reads TGTGCCAGTAGTATTATATTTGAGGGCCCCAATGAGCAGTTCTTC.

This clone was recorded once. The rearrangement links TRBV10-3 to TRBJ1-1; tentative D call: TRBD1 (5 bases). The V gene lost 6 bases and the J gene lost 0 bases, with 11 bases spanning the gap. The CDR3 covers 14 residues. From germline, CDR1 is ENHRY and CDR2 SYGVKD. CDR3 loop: CAISRDPLNTEAFF. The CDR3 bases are TGTGCCATCAGCCGGGACCCACTGAACACTGAAGCTTTCTTT.

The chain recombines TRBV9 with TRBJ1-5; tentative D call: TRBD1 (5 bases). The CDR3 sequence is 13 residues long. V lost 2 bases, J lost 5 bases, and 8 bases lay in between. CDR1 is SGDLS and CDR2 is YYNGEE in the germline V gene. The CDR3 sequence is CASSVTEDQPQHF. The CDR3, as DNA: TGTGCCAGCAGCGTGACAGAAGATCAGCCCCAGCATTTT.

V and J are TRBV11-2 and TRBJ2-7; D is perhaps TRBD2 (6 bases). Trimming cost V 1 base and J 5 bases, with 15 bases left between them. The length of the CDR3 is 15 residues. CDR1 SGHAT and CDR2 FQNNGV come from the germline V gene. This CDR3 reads CASSLGILRRDEQYV. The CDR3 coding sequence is TGTGCCAGCAGCTTAGGGATCTTGCGGAGGGACGAGCAGTACGTC.

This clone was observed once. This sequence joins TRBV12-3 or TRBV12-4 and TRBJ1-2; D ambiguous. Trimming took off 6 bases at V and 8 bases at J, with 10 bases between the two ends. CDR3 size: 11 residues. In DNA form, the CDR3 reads TGTGCCAGCAGCTACAACTGGGGCTACACCTTC. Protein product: CASSYNWGYTF.

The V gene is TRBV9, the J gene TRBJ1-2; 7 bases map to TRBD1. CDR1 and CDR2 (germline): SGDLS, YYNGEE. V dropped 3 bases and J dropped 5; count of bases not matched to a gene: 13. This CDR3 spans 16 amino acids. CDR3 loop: CASSAMRTDRAYGYTF. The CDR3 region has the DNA TGTGCCAGCAGCGCCATGAGGACAGACAGGGCTTATGGCTACACCTTC.

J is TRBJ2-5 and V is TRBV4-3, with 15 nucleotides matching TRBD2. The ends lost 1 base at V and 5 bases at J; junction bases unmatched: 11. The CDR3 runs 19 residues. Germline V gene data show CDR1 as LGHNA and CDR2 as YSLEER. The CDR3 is CASSQVYSTGTSGRETQYF. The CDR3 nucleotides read TGCGCCAGCAGCCAAGTCTACAGCACCGGGACTAGCGGGAGGGAGACCCAGTACTTC.

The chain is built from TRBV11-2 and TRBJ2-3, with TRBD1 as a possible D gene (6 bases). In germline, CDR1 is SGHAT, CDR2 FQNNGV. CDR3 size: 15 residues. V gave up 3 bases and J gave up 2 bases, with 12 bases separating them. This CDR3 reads CASSFSTGYTDTQYF. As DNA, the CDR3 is TGTGCCAGCAGCTTCTCGACAGGTTACACAGATACGCAGTATTTT. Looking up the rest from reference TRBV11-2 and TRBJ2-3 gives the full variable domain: EAGVAQSPRYKIIEKRQSVAFWCNPISGHATLYWYQQILGQGPKLLIQFQNNGVVDDSQLPKDRFSAERLKGVDSTLKIQPAKLEDSAVYLCASSFSTGYTDTQYFGPGTRLTVL.

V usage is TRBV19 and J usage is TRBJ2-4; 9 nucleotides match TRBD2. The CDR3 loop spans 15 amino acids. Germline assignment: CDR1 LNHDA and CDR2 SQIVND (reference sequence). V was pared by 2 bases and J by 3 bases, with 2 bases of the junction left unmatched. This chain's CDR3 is CASSILAGRKNIQYF. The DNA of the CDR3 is TGTGCCAGTAGTATACTAGCGGGACGCAAAAACATTCAGTACTTC.

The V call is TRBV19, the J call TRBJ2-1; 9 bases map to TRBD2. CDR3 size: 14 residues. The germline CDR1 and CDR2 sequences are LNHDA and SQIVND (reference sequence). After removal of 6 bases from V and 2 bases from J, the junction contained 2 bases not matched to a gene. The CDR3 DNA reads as TGTGCCAGTAGGGCTAGCGGGACCTACAATGAGCAGTTCTTC. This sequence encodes CASRASGTYNEQFF.

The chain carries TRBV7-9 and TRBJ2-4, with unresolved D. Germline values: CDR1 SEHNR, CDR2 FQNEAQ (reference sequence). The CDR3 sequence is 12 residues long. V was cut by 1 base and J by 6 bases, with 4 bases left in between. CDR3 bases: TGTGCCAGCAGCTTAGGGGCAAACATTCAGTACTTC. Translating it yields CASSLGANIQYF.

The CDR3 is CATSHMNTEAFF. CDR3 in DNA: TGTGCCACATCTCACATGAACACTGAAGCTTTCTTT. The chain carries TRBV19 and TRBJ1-1; D gene uncertain. Germline V gene data show CDR1 as LNHDA and CDR2 as SQIVND (reference sequence). V shed 10 bases and J shed 0 bases, with 9 bases lying between them. The CDR3 is made up of 12 amino acids.